This T cell receptor beta chain was profiled in a study of CD8+ T cells in alopecia areata. On the study more broadly: Treatment of the treated patients consisted of oral tofacitinib, 5 to 10 mg twice daily. By percentage of affected scalp area, the severity of treated patients was scored.

CDR3 length: 13 amino acids. V was clipped by 1 base and J by 7 bases, with 9 bases between them. CDR1 and CDR2 (germline): SGHDT, YYEEEE. The sequencing template was cDNA reverse transcribed from extracted RNA. Sequenced by immunoSEQ multiplex PCR; TCRdb stores in-frame clones only, minus some. The sample yields about 250,000 clones, 60% seen once. Study results and caveats: Throughout tofacitinib, many expanded lesional clones continued to persist in scalp and blood.

Treatment of the sample: oral pan-JAK inhibitor, 5-10 mg twice daily. Researchers gathered lesional scalp punch biopsies and peripheral blood from patients with alopecia areata. This clone appeared a few times. Its antigen is currently unknown. Here the sequenced sample was CD4+ T cells sorted from blood, taken around week 54, from a patient treated with tofacitinib. The V gene is TRBV5-6, the J gene TRBJ2-1; D unclear. The receptor was derived from a human donor with alopecia areata. The CDR3 protein is CASSLRGGNEQFF. CDR3 in DNA: TGTGCCAGCAGCTTGCGCGGTGGGAATGAGCAGTTCTTC.